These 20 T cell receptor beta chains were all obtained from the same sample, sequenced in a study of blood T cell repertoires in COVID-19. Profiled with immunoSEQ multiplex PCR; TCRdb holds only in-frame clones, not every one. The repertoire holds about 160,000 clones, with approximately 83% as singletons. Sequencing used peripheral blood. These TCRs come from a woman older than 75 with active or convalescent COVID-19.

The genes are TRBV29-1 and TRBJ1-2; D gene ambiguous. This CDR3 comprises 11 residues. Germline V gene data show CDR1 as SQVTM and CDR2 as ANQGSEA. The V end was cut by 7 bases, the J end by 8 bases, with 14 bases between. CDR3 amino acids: CSGASRGGYTF. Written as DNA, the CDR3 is TGCAGCGGGGCCTCCCGGGGAGGCTACACCTTC.

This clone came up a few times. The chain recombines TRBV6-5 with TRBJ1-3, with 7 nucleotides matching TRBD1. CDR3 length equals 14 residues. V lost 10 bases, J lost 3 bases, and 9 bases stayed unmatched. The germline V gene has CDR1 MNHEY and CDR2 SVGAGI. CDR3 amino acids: CATRQGEYGNTIYF. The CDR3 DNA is TGTGCCACACGACAGGGAGAGTATGGAAACACCATATATTTT.

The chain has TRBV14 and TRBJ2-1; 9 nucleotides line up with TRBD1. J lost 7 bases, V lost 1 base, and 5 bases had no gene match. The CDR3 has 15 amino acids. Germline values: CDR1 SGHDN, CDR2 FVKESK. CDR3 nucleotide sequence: TGTGCCAGCAGCCAAGGAGGGACAGGGAAGAATGAGCAGTTCTTC. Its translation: CASSQGGTGKNEQFF.

The CDR3 spells CASSPLQGTPGVYTF. In DNA form, the CDR3 reads TGTGCCAGCTCACCCTTACAGGGCACCCCCGGTGTCTACACCTTC. The V gene is TRBV18, the J gene TRBJ1-2; D is perhaps TRBD1 (6 bases). This CDR3 is 15 amino acids long. CDR1 and CDR2 from the germline V gene are KGHSH and LQKENI. Trimming took off 3 bases at V and 10 bases at J, with 21 bases between the two ends.

CDR3 coding DNA: TGTGCCAGCAGCGTAGAAGCCTCTCGGTACGAGCAGTACTTC. The encoded protein is CASSVEASRYEQYF. The V call is TRBV9, the J call TRBJ2-7; D gene uncertain. V lost 0 bases and J lost 4, with 11 bases in between. Germline V gene sequence: CDR1 SGDLS, CDR2 YYNGEE. This CDR3 comprises 14 residues. The complete variable domain, with remaining parts taken from reference TRBV9 and TRBJ2-7, reads DSGVTQTPKHLITATGQRVTLRCSPRSGDLSVYWYQQSLDQGLQFLIQYYNGEERAKGNILERFSAQQFPDLHSELNLSSLELGDSALYFCASSVEASRYEQYFGPGTRLTVT.

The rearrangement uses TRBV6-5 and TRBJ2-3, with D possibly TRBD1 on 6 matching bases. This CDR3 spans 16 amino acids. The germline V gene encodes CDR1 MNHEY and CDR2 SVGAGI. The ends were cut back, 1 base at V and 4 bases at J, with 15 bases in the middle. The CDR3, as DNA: TGTGCCAGCAGTTACTTAGAACCCCGGACAGCAGATACGCAGTATTTT. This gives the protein CASSYLEPRTADTQYF.

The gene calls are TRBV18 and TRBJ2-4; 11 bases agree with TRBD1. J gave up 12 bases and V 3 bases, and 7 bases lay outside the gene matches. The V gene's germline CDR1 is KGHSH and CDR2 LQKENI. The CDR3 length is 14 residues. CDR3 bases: TGTGCCAGCTCACCGGGACAGGGGGAGATGACTCAGTACTTC. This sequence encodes CASSPGQGEMTQYF.

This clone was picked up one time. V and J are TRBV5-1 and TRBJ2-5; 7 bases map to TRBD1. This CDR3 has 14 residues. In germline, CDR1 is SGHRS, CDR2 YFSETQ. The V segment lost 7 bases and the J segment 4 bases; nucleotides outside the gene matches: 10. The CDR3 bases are TGCGCCAGCTCCGAAGGCAACAGGGGAGAGACCCAGTACTTC. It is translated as CASSEGNRGETQYF.

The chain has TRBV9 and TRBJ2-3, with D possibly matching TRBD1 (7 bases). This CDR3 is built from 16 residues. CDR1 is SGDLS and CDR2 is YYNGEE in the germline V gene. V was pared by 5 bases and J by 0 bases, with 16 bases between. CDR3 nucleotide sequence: TGTGCCAGCAGTCCAGGGGGGCGGGCTAGCACAGATACGCAGTATTTT. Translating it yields CASSPGGRASTDTQYF.

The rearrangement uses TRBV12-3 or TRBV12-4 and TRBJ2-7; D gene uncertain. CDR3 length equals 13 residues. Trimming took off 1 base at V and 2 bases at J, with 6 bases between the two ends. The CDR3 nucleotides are TGTGCCAGCAGTTTAGGCCAGACCTACGAGCAGTACTTC. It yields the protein CASSLGQTYEQYF.

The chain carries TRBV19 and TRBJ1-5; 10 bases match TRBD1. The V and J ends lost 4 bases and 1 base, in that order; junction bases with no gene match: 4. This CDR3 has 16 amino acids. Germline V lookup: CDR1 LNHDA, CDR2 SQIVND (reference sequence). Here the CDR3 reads CASSSGQGVSNQPQHF. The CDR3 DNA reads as TGTGCCAGTAGTAGCGGACAGGGGGTAAGCAATCAGCCCCAGCATTTT.

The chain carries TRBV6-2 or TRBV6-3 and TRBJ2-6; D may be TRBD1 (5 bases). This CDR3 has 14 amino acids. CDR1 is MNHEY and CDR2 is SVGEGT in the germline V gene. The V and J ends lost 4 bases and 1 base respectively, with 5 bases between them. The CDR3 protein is CASSSGSGANVLTF. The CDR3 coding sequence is TGTGCCAGCAGTTCAGGGTCTGGGGCCAACGTCCTGACTTTC.

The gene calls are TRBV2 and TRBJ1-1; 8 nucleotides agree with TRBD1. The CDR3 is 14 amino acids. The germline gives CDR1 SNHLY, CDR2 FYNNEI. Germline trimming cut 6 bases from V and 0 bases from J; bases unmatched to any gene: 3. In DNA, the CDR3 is TGTGCCAGCAGCCGACAGGGGTTGAACACTGAAGCTTTCTTT. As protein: CASSRQGLNTEAFF.

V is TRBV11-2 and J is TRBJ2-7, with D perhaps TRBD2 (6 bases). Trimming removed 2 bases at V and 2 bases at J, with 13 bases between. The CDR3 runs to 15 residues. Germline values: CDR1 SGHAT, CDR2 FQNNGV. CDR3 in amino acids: CASSLLGGRTYEQYF. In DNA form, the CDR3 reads TGTGCCAGCAGCTTACTGGGGGGTCGAACCTACGAGCAGTACTTC.

CDR3 residues: CASSWGQGNTGELFF. CDR3 DNA sequence: TGTGCCAGCAGCTGGGGACAGGGAAACACCGGGGAGCTGTTTTTT. This chain uses TRBV5-4 with TRBJ2-2, with 9 bases fitting TRBD1. Germline values: CDR1 SGHNT, CDR2 YYREEE (reference sequence). Losses at the gene ends were 3 bases for V and 2 bases for J; bases not matched to a gene: 2. The CDR3 runs to 15 residues.

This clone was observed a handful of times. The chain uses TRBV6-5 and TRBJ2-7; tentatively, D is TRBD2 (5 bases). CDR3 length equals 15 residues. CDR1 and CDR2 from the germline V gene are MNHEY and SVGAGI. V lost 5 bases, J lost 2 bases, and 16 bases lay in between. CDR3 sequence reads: CASSRLLSEAYEQYF. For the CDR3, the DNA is TGTGCCAGCAGTCGACTCTTATCGGAGGCCTACGAGCAGTACTTC.

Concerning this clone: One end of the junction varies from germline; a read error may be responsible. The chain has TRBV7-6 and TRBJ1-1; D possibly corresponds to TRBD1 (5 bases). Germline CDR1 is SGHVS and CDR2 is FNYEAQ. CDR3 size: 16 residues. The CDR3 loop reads CASSLGQGLAAGEAFF. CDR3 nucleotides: TGTGCCAGCAGTTTAGGGCAGGGTCTTGCCGCTGGTGAAGCTTTCTTT.

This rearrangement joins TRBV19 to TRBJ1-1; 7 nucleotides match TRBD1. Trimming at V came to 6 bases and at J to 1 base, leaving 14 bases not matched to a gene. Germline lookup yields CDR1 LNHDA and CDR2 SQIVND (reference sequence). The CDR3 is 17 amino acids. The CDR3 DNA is TGTGCCAGTAGCTTCGCTTTGTTGACAGGGAAGAACACTGAAGCTTTCTTT. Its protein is CASSFALLTGKNTEAFF.

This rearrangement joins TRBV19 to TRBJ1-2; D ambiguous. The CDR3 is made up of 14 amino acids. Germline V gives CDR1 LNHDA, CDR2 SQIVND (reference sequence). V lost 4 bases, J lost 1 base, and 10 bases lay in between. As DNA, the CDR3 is TGTGCCAGTAGTACCCCGGGGAATAACTATGGCTACACCTTC. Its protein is CASSTPGNNYGYTF.

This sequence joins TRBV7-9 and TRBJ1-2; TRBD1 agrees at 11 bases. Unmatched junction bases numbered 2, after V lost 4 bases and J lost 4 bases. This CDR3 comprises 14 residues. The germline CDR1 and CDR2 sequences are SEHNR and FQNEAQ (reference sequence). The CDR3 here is CASSSGTGGYGYTF. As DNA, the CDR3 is TGTGCCAGCAGCTCCGGGACAGGGGGCTATGGCTACACCTTC.